The T cell receptor beta chain described here comes from a study of CD4 and CD8 cells across lung adenocarcinoma regions. TCRdb reprocessed the PCR reads with MiXCR, giving one entry per CDR3 protein. The sample includes over 7,500 distinct CDR3 sequences, approximately 46% of them seen just once. Localized lung adenocarcinoma, a non-small cell lung cancer, affected the donors. There are 17 residues in the CDR3. Germline V gene lookup returns CDR1 MNHEY and CDR2 SMNVEV (reference sequence). This chain joins TRBV27 and TRBJ2-1; 14 bases map to TRBD2. Near its end, the DNA agrees better with TRBJ2-5, so the J call may be wrong. Sequences were obtained from CD8+ T cells from the margin of a lung tumor. The clonotype was recovered from a female donor with lung adenocarcinoma. The CD4 and CD8 labels of this study may be unreliable. CDR3 region: CASSSPGTSGRLETQYF. CDR3 DNA sequence: TGTGCCAGCAGCTCTCCGGGGACTAGCGGGAGATTAGAGACCCAGTACTTC.